The rows below give T cell receptor beta chains drawn from one sample of a study of metastatic and nonmetastatic thyroid tumors. TCRdb re-called clones via MiXCR from the PCR reads. The table lists roughly 9,200 clones, under 15% of them singletons, with around 5.4% in the top ten. Input material: blood. These receptors came from a female donor with papillary thyroid cancer or a benign thyroid nodule (not recorded which). Some clones in this sample may be carry-over from other donors' samples. The CDR3 runs from the conserved cysteine through the conserved F or W. Each record gives: J gene, V gene, clone size, CDR3 length, D gene, CDR3 DNA, CDR3 protein. A D gene is named only where the DNA matches it firmly. Clone size, where shown, is once, few, many, or a class for clones that have expanded.

TRBJ1-2 TRBV29-1 NA 12 NA TGCAGCGTTGACGACCATAACTATGGCTACACCTTC CSVDDHNYGYTF
TRBJ2-1 TRBV9 many 17 NA TGTGCCAGCAGCGCCCCTGTCCCAAGTAGCTCCTACAATGAGCAGTTCTTC CASSAPVPSSSYNEQFF
TRBJ1-2 TRBV6-1 NA 14 TRBD1 TGTGCCAGCAGGGGGACAGGGGTTCTATATGGCTACACCTTC CASRGTGVLYGYTF
TRBJ1-1 TRBV5-4 many 14 NA TGTGCCAGCAGCGGCAGTATCATGAACACTGAAGCTTTCTTT CASSGSIMNTEAFF
TRBJ2-1 TRBV11-3 many 13 NA TGTGCCAGCAGCTTCGGGGTCGGGGATGGGCAGTTCTTC CASSFGVGDGQFF
TRBJ1-2 TRBV29-1 many 12 NA TGCAGCCGGGGGGGACATTTGGCTGGCTACACCTTC CSRGGHLAGYTF
TRBJ2-2 TRBV19 medium-sized 16 NA TGTGCCAGTAGTGGGTTGGCAGGGACCAACACCGGGGAGCTGTTTTTT CASSGLAGTNTGELFF
TRBJ2-5 TRBV11-2 many 18 TRBD1 TGTGCCAGCAGCTTACGAGGGGGCTGGTTTCAGAGTCAAGAGACCCAGTACTTC CASSLRGGWFQSQETQYF
TRBJ2-1 TRBV7-9 many 15 TRBD1 TGTGCCAGCAGCCCGGGACAGGGACTGGGAGGGGAGCAGTTCTTC CASSPGQGLGGEQFF
TRBJ1-6 TRBV10-3 many 14 NA TGTGCCATCAGTGAGCCTGGGTCCGATTCACCCCTCCACTTT CAISEPGSDSPLHF
TRBJ2-7 TRBV12-3/TRBV12-4 few 12 NA TGTGCCAGCAGGAAAGGGCGGCGAGAGCAGTACTTC CASRKGRREQYF
TRBJ1-2 TRBV7-2 medium-sized 13 TRBD1 TGTGCCAGCAGCTTGACAGGGGGGAGCGGCTACACCTTC CASSLTGGSGYTF
TRBJ2-2 TRBV6-1 medium-sized 15 NA TGTGCCAGCAGTGAAGGGCTAGGTGGGCCCGGGGAGCTGTTTTTT CASSEGLGGPGELFF
TRBJ1-5 TRBV7-9 many 14 NA TGTGCCAGCAGCTTAGTTGGGGATAATCAGCCCCAGCATTTT CASSLVGDNQPQHF
TRBJ2-7 TRBV19 NA 15 NA TGTGCCAGTAGTTCGAAGCGGTTGCCGTCCTACGAGCAGTACTTC CASSSKRLPSYEQYF
TRBJ2-2 TRBV6-4 NA 16 NA TGTGCCAGCAGTTACGGGCAGCCTGATGATACCGTGGAGCTGTTTTTT CASSYGQPDDTVELFF
TRBJ2-2 TRBV27 medium-sized 16 NA TGTGCCAGCAGGGCCGAGGGTACCGGTAGACCCGGGGAGCTGTTTTTT CASRAEGTGRPGELFF
TRBJ1-2 TRBV4-1 NA 15 NA TGCGCCAGCAGCCAAGACCTGGGGTTGCCATATGGCTACACCTTC CASSQDLGLPYGYTF
TRBJ2-3 TRBV27 many 15 TRBD2 TGTGCCAGCAGTTTATCAGGACTAGCTACAGATACGCAGTATTTT CASSLSGLATDTQYF
TRBJ2-2 TRBV6-5 NA 16 NA TGTGCCAGCAGCTATGGGCGGGACCAGGCTATCAGGGAGCTGTTTTTT CASSYGRDQAIRELFF
TRBJ2-1 TRBV28 NA 14 NA TGTGCCAGCAGCGGTGGTAGCGTCGACAATGAGCAGTTCTTC CASSGGSVDNEQFF
TRBJ2-7 TRBV28 NA 15 NA TGTGCCAGCAGTAAGACGGGAAATTATCCCTACGAGCAGTACTTC CASSKTGNYPYEQYF
TRBJ1-1 TRBV11-3 medium-sized 15 NA TGTGCCAGCAGCGCCGGACAGTTTGAAGACACTGAAGCTTTCTTT CASSAGQFEDTEAFF
TRBJ1-1 TRBV7-9 many 15 NA TGTGCCAGCAGCTTAGGCGGGACGGTGAAGCCTGAAGCTTTCTTT CASSLGGTVKPEAFF
TRBJ2-7 TRBV5-1 many 15 TRBD1 TGCGCCAGCAGCCGAGCCGGGACAGGGGACTACGAGCAGTACTTC CASSRAGTGDYEQYF
TRBJ1-4 TRBV2 many 11 NA TGTGCCAGCAGCCCTCTGGAAAAACTGTTTTTT CASSPLEKLFF
TRBJ2-7 TRBV11-1 NA 14 NA TGTGCCAGCAGCTTAACCCGACTAGTCTACGAGCAGTACTTC CASSLTRLVYEQYF
TRBJ1-1 TRBV5-6 many 14 TRBD1 TGTGCCAGCAGCTACAGGGGACGGAACACTGAAGCTTTCTTT CASSYRGRNTEAFF
TRBJ2-7 TRBV3-1 many 15 NA TGTGCCAGCAGCCAAGCGGCAGGAAACTTTTACGAGCAGTACTTC CASSQAAGNFYEQYF
TRBJ2-5 TRBV29-1 NA 17 TRBD1 TGCAGCGTTCTCCCCCTAGACTGGACAGGCGAGGAAGAGACCCAGTACTTC CSVLPLDWTGEEETQYF
TRBJ2-3 TRBV5-1 once 13 NA TGCGCCAGCATGGAGGGGAGCACAGATACGCAGTATTTT CASMEGSTDTQYF
TRBJ2-7 TRBV5-8 NA 15 TRBD2 TGTGCCAGCAGCTTCCGGACTAGCGGGAGTCCCGAGCAGTACTTC CASSFRTSGSPEQYF
TRBJ1-5 TRBV28 NA 14 NA TGTGCCAGCATTTTATCCAGAAGGGATCATCCCCAGCATTTT CASILSRRDHPQHF
TRBJ2-3 TRBV7-6 many 17 TRBD2 TGTGCCAGCAGCTTAGTGCCTAGCGGGAGTCCCACAGATACGCAGTATTTT CASSLVPSGSPTDTQYF
TRBJ2-2 TRBV11-3 medium-sized 16 NA TGTGCCCATGGGTCGGGGCTAGCGACGAACACCGGGGAGCTGTTTTTT CAHGSGLATNTGELFF
TRBJ1-3 TRBV19 medium-sized 15 NA TGTGCCAGTAGTTCTGGACCCAGCTCTGGAAACACCATATATTTT CASSSGPSSGNTIYF
TRBJ2-7 TRBV6-1 few 13 NA TGTGCCAGCAGTGATGCCGAGAACTACGAGCAGTACTTC CASSDAENYEQYF
TRBJ1-2 TRBV2 many 13 NA TGTGCCAGCATTTTTAATTCTAACTATGGCTACACCTTC CASIFNSNYGYTF
TRBJ1-3 TRBV6-1 medium-sized 15 NA TGTGCCAGCAGTGGGCGCAGAGACTCTGGAAACACCATATATTTT CASSGRRDSGNTIYF
TRBJ1-4 TRBV2 many 14 NA TGTGCCAGCTCTGGCAGGGTTCCTAATGAAAAACTGTTTTTT CASSGRVPNEKLFF
TRBJ2-7 TRBV7-2 NA 13 NA TGTGCCAGCAGCTCGTTAGCGACTTACGAGCAGTACTTC CASSSLATYEQYF
TRBJ2-5 TRBV10-2 NA 14 NA TGTGCCAGCAGAAGGGACATGGGGGGGGAGACCCAGTACTTC CASRRDMGGETQYF
TRBJ2-7 TRBV20-1 NA 14 TRBD1 TGCAGTGCTAGGGAACGCAGGGGGCTCTACGAGCAGTACTTC CSARERRGLYEQYF